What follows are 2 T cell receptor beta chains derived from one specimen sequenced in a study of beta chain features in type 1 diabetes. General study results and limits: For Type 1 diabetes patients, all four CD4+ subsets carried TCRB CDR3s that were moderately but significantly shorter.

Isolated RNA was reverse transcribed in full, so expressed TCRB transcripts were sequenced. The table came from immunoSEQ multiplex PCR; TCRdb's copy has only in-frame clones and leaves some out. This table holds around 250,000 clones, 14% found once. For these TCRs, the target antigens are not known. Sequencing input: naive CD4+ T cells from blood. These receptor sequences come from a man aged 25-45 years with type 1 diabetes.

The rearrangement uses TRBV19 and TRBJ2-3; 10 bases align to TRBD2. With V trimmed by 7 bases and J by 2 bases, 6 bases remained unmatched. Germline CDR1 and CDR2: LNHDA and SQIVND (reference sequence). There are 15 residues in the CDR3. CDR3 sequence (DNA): TGTGCCAGTACCCTCCTAGCGGGGGTCACAGATACGCAGTATTTT. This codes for CASTLLAGVTDTQYF.

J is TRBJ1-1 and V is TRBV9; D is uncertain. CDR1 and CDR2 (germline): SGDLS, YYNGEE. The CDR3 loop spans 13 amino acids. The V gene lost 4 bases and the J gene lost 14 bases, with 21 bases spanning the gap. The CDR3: CASSSRPLSEAFF. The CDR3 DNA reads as TGTGCCAGCAGCTCCCGTCCTCTCTCTGAGGCCTTCTTT.